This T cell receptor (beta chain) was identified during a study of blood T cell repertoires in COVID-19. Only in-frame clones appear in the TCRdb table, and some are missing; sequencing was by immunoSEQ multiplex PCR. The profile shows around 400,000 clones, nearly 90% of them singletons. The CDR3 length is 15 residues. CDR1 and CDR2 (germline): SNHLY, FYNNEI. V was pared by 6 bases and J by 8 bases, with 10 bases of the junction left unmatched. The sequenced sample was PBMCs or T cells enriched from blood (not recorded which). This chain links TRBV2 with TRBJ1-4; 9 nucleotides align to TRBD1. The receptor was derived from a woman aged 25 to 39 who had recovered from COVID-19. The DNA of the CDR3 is TGTGCCAGCAGAGTCAGGACAGGGGCACCAGAAAAACTGTTTTTT. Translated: CASRVRTGAPEKLFF. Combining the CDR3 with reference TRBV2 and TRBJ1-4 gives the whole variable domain EPEVTQTPSHQVTQMGQEVILRCVPISNHLYFYWYRQILGQKVEFLVSFYNNEISEKSEIFDDQFSVERPDGSNFTLKIRSTKLEDSAMYFCASRVRTGAPEKLFFGSGTQLSVL.